Each of the 20 T cell receptor beta chains below was sequenced from the same sample in a study of control samples from healthy donors and cancer patients. Profiling relied on immunoSEQ multiplex PCR, and the TCRdb table lists in-frame clones only, not all of them. This table holds more than 30,000 clones, 83% found once. The sequenced sample was PBMCs. These receptors were collected from a woman aged 60-75 years with lung cancer.

The chain uses TRBV12-3 or TRBV12-4 and TRBJ2-5, with D uncertain. The CDR3 consists of 13 residues. V was cut by 7 bases and J by 5 bases, with 14 bases left in between. CDR3 residues: CASTPEVGETQYF. The CDR3 DNA is TGTGCCAGCACCCCTGAAGTTGGGGAGACCCAGTACTTC.

This clone is judged medium-sized (0.01 to 0.1%). The V gene is TRBV19, the J gene TRBJ1-6, with D maybe TRBD1 (6 bases). Trimming shortened V by 9 bases and J by 8 bases, and 23 bases separated the two germline ends. Germline assignment: CDR1 LNHDA and CDR2 SQIVND (reference sequence). The CDR3 covers 16 residues. CDR3 sequence reads: CASQEGGLRDDSPLHF. CDR3 sequence (DNA): TGTGCCAGCCAGGAGGGGGGCCTTAGAGACGATTCACCCCTCCACTTT.

This chain connects TRBV27 to TRBJ2-3; 10 bases map to TRBD2. This CDR3 region has 15 residues. The germline V gene has CDR1 MNHEY and CDR2 SMNVEV (reference sequence). The trim removed 2 bases at V and 1 base at J, leaving 0 bases unmatched. This chain's CDR3 is CASSLLAGGTDTQYF. DNA of the CDR3: TGTGCCAGCAGTTTACTAGCGGGGGGCACAGATACGCAGTATTTT.

The genes are TRBV5-1 and TRBJ2-7; 8 bases match TRBD2. The CDR3 totals 14 residues. The J segment lost 4 bases and the V segment lost 6 bases, leaving 9 bases of the junction unmatched. The germline gives CDR1 SGHRS, CDR2 YFSETQ. The DNA of the CDR3 is TGCGCCAGCACCTCAACTAGCGGCGAGTACGAGCAGTACTTC. Encoded protein: CASTSTSGEYEQYF.

The CDR3, as DNA: TGTGCCAGCAGCCCCTCGGGAGTTCTCGGTCGCGAGCAGTACTTC. Protein sequence: CASSPSGVLGREQYF. V usage is TRBV7-8 and J usage is TRBJ2-7; possible D gene TRBD2, 6 bases. V lost 5 bases, J lost 6 bases, and 20 bases lay in between. This CDR3 contains 15 residues. Germline CDR1 reads SGHVS; CDR2 reads FQNEAQ.

The V call is TRBV19, the J call TRBJ1-5, with 7 bases identical to TRBD1. In germline, CDR1 is LNHDA, CDR2 SQIVND (reference sequence). J gave up 3 bases and V 9 bases, and 11 bases lay outside the gene matches. The CDR3 runs 15 residues. CDR3 in DNA: TGTGCCAGCTCTTGGGGAGGGGGCATCAATCAGCCCCAGCATTTT. This gives the protein CASSWGGGINQPQHF.

The chain has TRBV9 and TRBJ2-1, with D perhaps matching TRBD2 (5 bases). The V end was cut by 3 bases, the J end by 0 bases, with 13 bases between. From germline, CDR1 is SGDLS and CDR2 YYNGEE. The CDR3 totals 16 residues. The CDR3 nucleotides read TGTGCCAGCAGCGGCTATAGCGCGTCCTCCTACAATGAGCAGTTCTTC. This sequence encodes CASSGYSASSYNEQFF.

The chain recombines TRBV6-1 with TRBJ2-2, with D possibly being TRBD1 (5 bases). Trimming removed 0 bases from V and 4 bases from J, with 12 bases in between. The V gene's germline CDR1 is MNHNS and CDR2 SASEGT. The CDR3 is 16 amino acids. The CDR3 region is CASSEAPGHPTGELFF. For the CDR3, the DNA is TGTGCCAGCAGTGAAGCACCAGGACACCCCACCGGGGAGCTGTTTTTT.

This CDR3 is CASSQDSEASSYNEQFF. In DNA, the CDR3 is TGCGCCAGCAGCCAAGATTCGGAGGCAAGCTCCTACAATGAGCAGTTCTTC. This sequence joins TRBV4-1 and TRBJ2-1; a weak D match, TRBD2 (5 bases). The CDR3 is 17 residues long. V shed 0 bases and J shed 0 bases, with 12 bases lying between them. CDR1 is MGHRA and CDR2 is YSYEKL in the germline V gene.

The V call is TRBV5-6, the J call TRBJ2-3, with TRBD2 as a possible D gene (6 bases). Between the trimmed V and J ends, which lost 0 bases and 1 base, there was a span of 9 bases. This CDR3 comprises 15 residues. The V gene's germline CDR1 is SGHDT and CDR2 YYEEEE. The CDR3 loop is CASSLESSGTDTQYF. The DNA of the CDR3 is TGTGCCAGCAGCTTGGAATCTAGCGGCACAGATACGCAGTATTTT.

A remark on this clone: A read error may account for a junction end that differs from germline. The chain carries TRBV5-6 and TRBJ1-2, with D perhaps matching TRBD1 (5 bases). The germline V gene encodes CDR1 SGHDT and CDR2 YYEEEE. CDR3 size: 13 residues. In DNA, the CDR3 is TGTGCCAGCACCTTGACAGAAACTAAAGGCTACACCTTC. It codes for CASTLTETKGYTF. The full variable domain, with the rest looked up from reference TRBV5-6 and TRBJ1-2, is DAGVTQSPTHLIKTRGQQVTLRCSPKSGHDTVSWYQQALGQGPQFIFQYYEEEERQRGNFPDRFSGHQFPNYSSELNVNALLLGDSALYLCASTLTETKGYTFGSGTRLTVV.

This clone was found a few times. The chain has TRBV7-9 and TRBJ1-5, with D unresolved. CDR1 and CDR2 from the germline V gene are SEHNR and FQNEAQ (reference sequence). The CDR3 covers 15 residues. Trimming stripped 1 base from V and 0 bases from J, with 7 bases between. CDR3 nucleotides: TGTGCCAGCAGCTTAGGGGGTTATAGCAATCAGCCCCAGCATTTT. It is translated as CASSLGGYSNQPQHF.

V gene TRBV24-1 combines with J gene TRBJ2-3; D gene unclear. V was shortened by 9 bases and J by 2 bases, with 8 bases between the two germline ends. CDR1 and CDR2 from the germline V gene are KGHDR and SFDVKD. The CDR3 runs to 12 residues. CDR3 protein: CATWWYTDTQYF. In DNA, the CDR3 is TGTGCCACCTGGTGGTACACAGATACGCAGTATTTT.

The chain combines TRBV19 with TRBJ1-1, with TRBD1 as a possible D gene (5 bases). Trimming shortened V by 6 bases and J by 0 bases, and 11 bases separated the two germline ends. Germline values: CDR1 LNHDA, CDR2 SQIVND (reference sequence). CDR3 length: 14 amino acids. The CDR3 DNA reads as TGTGCCAGTAGGGGGGTGACGGTGAACACTGAAGCTTTCTTT. Translating gives CASRGVTVNTEAFF.

This chain connects TRBV19 to TRBJ1-2; tentative D call: TRBD1 (5 bases). The CDR3 is 14 residues long. Trimming stripped 0 bases from V and 4 bases from J, with 9 bases between. Germline V lookup: CDR1 LNHDA, CDR2 SQIVND (reference sequence). For the CDR3, the DNA is TGTGCCAGTAGTATAGAACAGGCGGCCTATGGCTACACCTTC. Encoded protein: CASSIEQAAYGYTF.

The rearrangement joins TRBV5-4 to TRBJ2-5; weak D call: TRBD1 (7 bases). V was shortened by 3 bases and J by 1 base, with 16 bases between the two germline ends. The length of the CDR3 is 16 residues. Germline CDR1 SGHNT, CDR2 YYREEE (reference sequence). The CDR3 sequence: CASSSSGGSLQETQYF. In nucleotides, the CDR3 is TGTGCCAGCAGCTCGTCAGGGGGGAGTCTCCAAGAGACCCAGTACTTC.

This rearrangement joins TRBV30 to TRBJ2-2, with no clear D. V lost 6 bases to trimming and J lost 6 bases, with 8 bases between them. CDR1 is GTSNPN, CDR2 SVGIG, per germline (reference sequence). This CDR3 is built from 11 residues. CDR3 DNA sequence: TGTGCCTGTAGCTTTCCCGGGGAGCTGTTTTTT. Translation gives CACSFPGELFF.

The J gene is TRBJ2-1, the V gene TRBV6-5, with 7 bases that match TRBD2. The germline CDR1 and CDR2 sequences are MNHEY and SVGAGI. Trimming removed 2 bases from V and 4 bases from J; junction bases left unmatched: 2. The CDR3 covers 14 residues. CDR3 nucleotides: TGTGCCAGCAGTTACGCGGGAGCGTACAATGAGCAGTTCTTC. It specifies CASSYAGAYNEQFF.

This clone has just one count. V is TRBV2 and J is TRBJ1-1; TRBD1 agrees at 8 bases. There are 13 residues in the CDR3. Germline V lookup: CDR1 SNHLY, CDR2 FYNNEI. The ends lost 5 bases at V and 11 bases at J; junction bases unmatched: 10. The CDR3 sequence is CASSPQGQGEAFF. The CDR3 nucleotides are TGTGCCAGCAGTCCTCAAGGACAGGGTGAGGCTTTCTTT.

The rearrangement links TRBV13 to TRBJ1-1; D call uncertain. The CDR3 length is 12 residues. Per germline, CDR1 PRHDT and CDR2 FYEKMQ (reference sequence). The V and J ends lost 8 bases and 1 base respectively, with 8 bases between them. The CDR3 DNA reads as TGTGCCAGCCGAGCGGGGAACACTGAAGCTTTCTTT. Protein: CASRAGNTEAFF.